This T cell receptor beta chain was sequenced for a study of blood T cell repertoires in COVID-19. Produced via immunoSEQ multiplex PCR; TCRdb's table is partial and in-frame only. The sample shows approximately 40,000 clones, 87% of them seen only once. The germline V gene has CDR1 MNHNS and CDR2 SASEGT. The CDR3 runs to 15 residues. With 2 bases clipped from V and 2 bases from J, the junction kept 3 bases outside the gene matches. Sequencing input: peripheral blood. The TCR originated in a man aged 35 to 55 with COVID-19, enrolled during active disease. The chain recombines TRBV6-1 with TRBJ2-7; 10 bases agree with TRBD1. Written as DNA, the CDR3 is TGTGCCAGCAGTGAAATTGACAGGGGGCCCTACGAGCAGTACTTC. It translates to CASSEIDRGPYEQYF.